Many counts were recorded for the clone carrying this TCR beta chain. Regarding time point: pre-sensitization, week 0. The treatment denotes: therapeutic diphenylcyclopropenone sensitization with weekly scalp DPC. Staff drew blood before applying each patch test. Individual cDNA molecules received unique molecular identifiers in the library. TCRdb reprocessed the RACE reads with MiXCR, giving one entry per CDR3 protein. The profile shows tens of thousands of distinct CDR3 sequences, around 9.9% of them singletons. The data were obtained in a study of human T cells and chemical hapten exposure. Study-level background: On the upper back, patch tests were applied with 0.01% DPC and read at 6 days.

After removal of 3 bases from V and 6 bases from J, the junction contained 9 bases not matched to a gene. Germline V gene lookup returns CDR1 DFQATT and CDR2 SNEGSKA (reference sequence). The CDR3 runs 15 residues. This rearrangement joins TRBV20-1 to TRBJ2-2; the match to TRBD2 covers 8 bases. This TCR was sampled from a woman in her forties or fifties with alopecia areata. Some clones in this sample may be carry-over from other donors' samples. The sequenced sample was whole blood, obtained in connection with sensitization to the hapten diphenylcyclopropenone (DPC). This CDR3 is CSARLPGREAGELFF. In nucleotides, the CDR3 is TGCAGTGCTAGGCTCCCGGGGCGGGAGGCCGGGGAGCTGTTTTTT.